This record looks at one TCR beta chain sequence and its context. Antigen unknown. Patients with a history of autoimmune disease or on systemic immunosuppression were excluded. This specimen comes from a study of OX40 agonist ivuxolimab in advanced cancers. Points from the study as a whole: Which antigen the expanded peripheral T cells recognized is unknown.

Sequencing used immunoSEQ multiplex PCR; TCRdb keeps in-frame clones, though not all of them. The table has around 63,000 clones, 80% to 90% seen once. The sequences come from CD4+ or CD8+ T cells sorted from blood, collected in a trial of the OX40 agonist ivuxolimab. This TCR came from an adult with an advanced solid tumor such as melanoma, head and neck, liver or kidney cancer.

The CDR3 DNA follows: TGTGCCAGCAGCGCCTGGCAGGGGGCCTACGAGCAGTACTTC. Translated: CASSAWQGAYEQYF. The chain has TRBV11-2 and TRBJ2-5; 7 positions match TRBD1. The DNA end lines up better with TRBJ2-7; the J call may be wrong. Germline values: CDR1 SGHAT, CDR2 FQNNGV. The CDR3 contains 14 residues.